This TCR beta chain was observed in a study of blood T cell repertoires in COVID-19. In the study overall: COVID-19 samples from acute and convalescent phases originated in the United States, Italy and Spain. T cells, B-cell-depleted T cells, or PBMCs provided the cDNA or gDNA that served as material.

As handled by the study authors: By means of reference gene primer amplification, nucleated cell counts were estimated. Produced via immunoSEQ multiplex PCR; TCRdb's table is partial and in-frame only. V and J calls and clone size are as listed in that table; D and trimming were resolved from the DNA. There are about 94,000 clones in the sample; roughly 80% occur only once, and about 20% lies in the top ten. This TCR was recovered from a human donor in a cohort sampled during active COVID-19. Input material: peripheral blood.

The CDR3, as DNA: TGTGCCAGCAGCCAAGACAGTTTCTATGGCTACACCTTC. Residues: CASSQDSFYGYTF. The chain couples TRBV3-1 (or the pseudogene TRBV3-2) to TRBJ1-2; D remains ambiguous. The CDR3 spans 13 residues. V was clipped by 0 bases and J by 4 bases, with 6 bases between them. Germline CDR1 is LGHDT and CDR2 is YNNKEL (reference sequence).